A single sample is the source of the 8 T cell receptor beta chains below, sequenced in a study of blood T cell repertoires in COVID-19. Generated by immunoSEQ multiplex PCR, the TCRdb table keeps only in-frame clones and is missing some. The table records about 90,000 clones, about 91% of them present only once. The specimen sequenced was peripheral blood. These receptors were taken from a human donor with active COVID-19. The donor label of this sample is uncertain.

The CDR3 sequence is CASSLTHGGYEQYF. CDR3 nucleotides: TGTGCCAGCAGCTTAACTCACGGGGGCTACGAGCAGTACTTC. The chain has TRBV7-3 and TRBJ2-7, with a possible D match to TRBD2 (6 bases). Deletions cut 0 bases from V and 3 bases from J, with 9 bases between. CDR1 is SGHTA, CDR2 FQGTGA, per germline. The CDR3 is 14 amino acids.

The rearrangement uses TRBV10-3 and TRBJ1-2; no clear D gene. V lost 5 bases to trimming and J lost 0 bases, with 7 bases between them. Germline V gene data show CDR1 as ENHRY and CDR2 as SYGVKD. The CDR3 is 13 amino acids. CDR3 nucleotide sequence: TGTGCCATCAGTCGGGGAGCTAACTATGGCTACACCTTC. This translates into CAISRGANYGYTF.

The chain couples TRBV5-1 to TRBJ2-4; D not certain. The length of the CDR3 is 15 residues. CDR1 and CDR2 from the germline V gene are SGHRS and YFSETQ. Trimming removed 4 bases from V and 1 base from J, with 12 bases in between. CDR3 coding DNA: TGCGCCAGCAGCGCTTTCGCGGCGGCCAAAAACATTCAGTACTTC. It translates to CASSAFAAAKNIQYF.

This chain uses TRBV2 with TRBJ2-1; TRBD2 matches at 10 bases. Germline V gene data show CDR1 as SNHLY and CDR2 as FYNNEI. Germline trimming cut 5 bases from V and 4 bases from J; bases unmatched to any gene: 2. CDR3 length: 14 residues. The chain's CDR3 is CASSWTSGYNEQFF. DNA of the CDR3: TGTGCCAGCAGTTGGACTAGCGGATACAATGAGCAGTTCTTC. Based on the CDR3 plus reference TRBV2 and TRBJ2-1, the full variable domain is EPEVTQTPSHQVTQMGQEVILRCVPISNHLYFYWYRQILGQKVEFLVSFYNNEISEKSEIFDDQFSVERPDGSNFTLKIRSTKLEDSAMYFCASSWTSGYNEQFFGPGTRLTVL.

The chain couples TRBV18 to TRBJ1-1; 7 nucleotides align to TRBD1. Germline V gene lookup returns CDR1 KGHSH and CDR2 LQKENI. CDR3 length equals 14 residues. Trimming took 7 bases from V and 0 from J; bases not matched to a gene: 5. This CDR3 reads CASWQTGMNTEAFF. CDR3 bases: TGTGCCAGCTGGCAGACAGGGATGAACACTGAAGCTTTCTTT.

The rearrangement links TRBV5-1 to TRBJ2-6, with no clear D. The V end was cut by 3 bases, the J end by 3 bases, with 7 bases between. CDR3 length equals 14 residues. In germline, CDR1 is SGHRS, CDR2 YFSETQ. CDR3 nucleotides: TGCGCCAGCAGCTCGTATTTTGGGGCCAACGTCCTGACTTTC. It is translated as CASSSYFGANVLTF.

This sequence joins TRBV2 and TRBJ1-1; 10 bases agree with TRBD1. CDR3 length equals 15 residues. The V gene's germline CDR1 is SNHLY and CDR2 FYNNEI. The trim removed 6 bases at V and 4 bases at J, leaving 8 bases unmatched. CDR3 nucleotide sequence: TGTGCCAGCAGACGCGACAGGGGGCAAGGCACTGAAGCTTTCTTT. Translation gives CASRRDRGQGTEAFF.

The V and J genes are TRBV3-1 (or the pseudogene TRBV3-2) and TRBJ2-7, with TRBD2 matching 7 bases. The CDR3 is 15 residues long. In germline, CDR1 is LGHDT, CDR2 YNNKEL (reference sequence). Trimming took 4 bases from V and 4 from J; bases not matched to a gene: 10. The CDR3 reads CASSRGLGLRYEQYF. The CDR3 nucleotides are TGTGCCAGCAGCCGCGGACTAGGGCTAAGATACGAGCAGTACTTC.